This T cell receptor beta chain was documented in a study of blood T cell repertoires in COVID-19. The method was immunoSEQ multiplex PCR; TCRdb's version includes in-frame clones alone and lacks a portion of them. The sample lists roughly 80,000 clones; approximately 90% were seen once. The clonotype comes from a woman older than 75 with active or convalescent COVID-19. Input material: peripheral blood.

CDR3 loop: CASSSARPGVGSGNTIYF. CDR3 coding DNA: TGTGCCAGCAGTTCAGCACGGCCAGGCGTCGGCTCTGGAAACACCATATATTTT. The chain couples TRBV27 to TRBJ1-3; no firm D call. The CDR3 loop spans 18 amino acids. Trimming cost V 4 bases and J 0 bases, with 19 bases left between them. Germline assignment: CDR1 MNHEY and CDR2 SMNVEV (reference sequence).